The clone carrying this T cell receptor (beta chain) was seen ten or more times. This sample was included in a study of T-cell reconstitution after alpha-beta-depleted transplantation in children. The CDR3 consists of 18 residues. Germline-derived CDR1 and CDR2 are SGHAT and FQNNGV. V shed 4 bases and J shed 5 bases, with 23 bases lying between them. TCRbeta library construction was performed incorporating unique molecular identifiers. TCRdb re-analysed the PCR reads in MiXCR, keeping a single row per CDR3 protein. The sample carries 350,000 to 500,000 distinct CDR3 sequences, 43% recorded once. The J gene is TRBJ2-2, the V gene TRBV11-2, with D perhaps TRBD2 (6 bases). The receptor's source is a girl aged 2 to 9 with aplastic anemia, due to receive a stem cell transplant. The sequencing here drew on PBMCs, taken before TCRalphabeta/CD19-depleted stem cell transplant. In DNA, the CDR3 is TGTGCCAGCAGCTCCCTTCGATCCGGGGGTTTAAGGACCGGGGAGCTGTTTTTT. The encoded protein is CASSSLRSGGLRTGELFF.